Each of the 17 T cell receptor beta chains below was sequenced from the same sample in a study of blood T cell repertoires in COVID-19. The repertoire was sequenced with immunoSEQ multiplex PCR; TCRdb's copy has only in-frame clones and lacks some. The data contain about 140,000 clones, more than 65% of them seen just once; the ten biggest clones take up more than 7%. The specimen sequenced was peripheral blood. The receptors were gathered from a human donor in a cohort sampled during active COVID-19.

This sequence joins TRBV6-1 and TRBJ2-6, with a possible D match to TRBD2 (6 bases). The CDR3 has 16 amino acids. V dropped 2 bases and J dropped 0 bases, with 8 bases sitting between them. Looked up from germline, CDR1 is MNHNS and CDR2 is SASEGT. The CDR3 region is CASSERGASGANVLTF. The DNA of the CDR3 is TGTGCCAGCAGTGAACGCGGGGCCTCTGGGGCCAACGTCCTGACTTTC.

The chain has TRBV5-4 and TRBJ2-3, with 9 bases that match TRBD2. Germline V gene lookup returns CDR1 SGHNT and CDR2 YYREEE (reference sequence). J was trimmed by 2 bases and V by 3 bases; bases with no gene match: 4. There are 15 residues in the CDR3. CDR3 nucleotide sequence: TGTGCCAGCAGCTCTGCGGGGGGGATCACAGATACGCAGTATTTT. This sequence encodes CASSSAGGITDTQYF.

This clone was seen only a few times. J is TRBJ2-2 and V is TRBV10-1, with D maybe TRBD1 (5 bases). This CDR3 region has 14 residues. Trimming took off 6 bases at V and 0 bases at J, with 8 bases between the two ends. From germline, CDR1 is WNHNN and CDR2 SYGVQD (reference sequence). The CDR3: CASSPTANTGELFF. The CDR3 DNA follows: TGCGCCAGCAGCCCGACAGCGAACACCGGGGAGCTGTTTTTT.

The genes are TRBV12-5 and TRBJ2-2, with TRBD1 identical over 9 bases. This CDR3 is 14 amino acids long. With V trimmed by 5 bases and J by 7 bases, 5 bases remained unmatched. CDR1 is LGHNT, CDR2 FRNRAP, per germline. CDR3 residues: CASGPGQGIGELFF. CDR3 nucleotide sequence: TGTGCTAGTGGTCCGGGACAGGGTATCGGGGAGCTGTTTTTT.

The chain joins TRBV7-9 to TRBJ2-7, with 9 bases identical to TRBD1. V shed 4 bases, J shed 2 bases, and the junction held 6 bases outside the gene matches. Germline CDR1 SEHNR, CDR2 FQNEAQ (reference sequence). CDR3 size: 15 residues. The CDR3 loop is CASSWPGQGTYEQYF. The CDR3 DNA follows: TGTGCCAGCAGCTGGCCGGGACAGGGCACCTACGAGCAGTACTTC.

The V gene is TRBV11-2, the J gene TRBJ1-5, with D hard to call. The CDR3 totals 14 residues. Germline CDR1 reads SGHAT; CDR2 reads FQNNGV. V was trimmed by 2 bases and J by 5 bases, leaving 10 bases between them. The CDR3 DNA reads as TGTGCCAGCAGCTTACGGAGGGTGGATCAGCCCCAGCATTTT. It encodes CASSLRRVDQPQHF.

V is TRBV5-1 and J is TRBJ2-1, with D perhaps TRBD1 (6 bases). The CDR3 extends over 14 amino acids. V was pared by 1 base and J by 2 bases, with 7 bases between. CDR1 SGHRS and CDR2 YFSETQ come from the germline V gene. CDR3 protein: CASSLNRAYNEQFF. In DNA, the CDR3 is TGCGCCAGCAGCTTGAACAGGGCCTACAATGAGCAGTTCTTC.

This chain joins TRBV19 and TRBJ1-1; the match to TRBD1 covers 9 bases. After removal of 3 bases from V and 4 bases from J, the junction contained 15 bases not matched to a gene. Per germline, CDR1 LNHDA and CDR2 SQIVND (reference sequence). CDR3 length equals 18 residues. The DNA of the CDR3 is TGTGCCAGTAGTATTCACTCGGGACAGGGTCGGTTTGGCACTGAAGCTTTCTTT. Translated, it gives CASSIHSGQGRFGTEAFF. The full variable domain, completed using reference TRBV19 and TRBJ1-1, is DGGITQSPKYLFRKEGQNVTLSCEQNLNHDAMYWYRQDPGQGLRLIYYSQIVNDFQKGDIAEGYSVSREKKESFPLTVTSAQKNPTAFYLCASSIHSGQGRFGTEAFFGQGTRLTVV.

The gene calls are TRBV6-5 and TRBJ1-5; D gene ambiguous. V was shortened by 5 bases and J by 0 bases, with 8 bases between the two germline ends. The CDR3 extends over 14 amino acids. Germline V gene sequence: CDR1 MNHEY, CDR2 SVGAGI. The CDR3 is CASSRGGSNQPQHF. CDR3 in DNA: TGTGCCAGCAGTCGCGGTGGTAGCAATCAGCCCCAGCATTTT.

The rearrangement joins TRBV11-2 to TRBJ2-3; 7 nucleotides line up with TRBD2. Per germline, CDR1 SGHAT and CDR2 FQNNGV. The V and J ends lost 1 base and 6 bases, in that order; junction bases with no gene match: 4. CDR3 size: 14 residues. The CDR3 DNA sequence: TGTGCCAGCAGCTTAGTCGGTAGCGGGGATACGCAGTATTTT. Translated: CASSLVGSGDTQYF.

The chain couples TRBV29-1 to TRBJ2-7; TRBD2 matches at 7 bases. The trim removed 2 bases at V and 0 bases at J, leaving 4 bases unmatched. The CDR3 spans 14 residues. The germline V gene has CDR1 SQVTM and CDR2 ANQGSEA. Here the CDR3 DNA reads TGCAGCGTTGAAACTAGCGCAAGCTCCTACGAGCAGTACTTC. This gives the protein CSVETSASSYEQYF.

This sequence joins TRBV7-9 and TRBJ1-1; D possibly corresponds to TRBD1 (6 bases). V lost 1 base and J 1 base, leaving 7 bases between the germline ends. Germline values: CDR1 SEHNR, CDR2 FQNEAQ (reference sequence). This CDR3 contains 14 residues. The DNA of the CDR3 is TGTGCCAGCAGCTTAGGGACAGAGAACACTGAAGCTTTCTTT. Translation: CASSLGTENTEAFF.

V usage is TRBV7-2 and J usage is TRBJ1-5; D gene uncertain. The length of the CDR3 is 15 residues. Germline CDR1 is SGHTA and CDR2 is FQGNSA. Trimming took off 2 bases at V and 1 base at J, with 9 bases between the two ends. The CDR3 coding sequence is TGTGCCAGCAGCTTATCAGGAGGAAGCAATCAGCCCCAGCATTTT. Encoded protein: CASSLSGGSNQPQHF.

CDR3 in DNA: TGTGCCAGCATCGGCGGGGGGGCGTCCGGGGAGCTGTTTTTT. Translating gives CASIGGGASGELFF. This chain joins TRBV3-1 (or the pseudogene TRBV3-2) and TRBJ2-2, with 9 bases fitting TRBD2. With 7 bases clipped from V and 6 bases from J, the junction kept 6 bases outside the gene matches. The CDR3 runs 14 residues. From germline, CDR1 is LGHDT and CDR2 YNNKEL (reference sequence).

This sequence joins TRBV5-6 and TRBJ2-1; D might be TRBD1 (5 bases). The CDR3 extends over 15 amino acids. Trimming took off 0 bases at V and 4 bases at J, with 11 bases between the two ends. CDR1 and CDR2 (germline): SGHDT, YYEEEE. The CDR3 loop is CASSLEQDPYNEQFF. The CDR3 DNA is TGTGCCAGCAGCTTGGAACAGGATCCGTACAATGAGCAGTTCTTC. The complete variable domain, with remaining parts taken from reference TRBV5-6 and TRBJ2-1, reads DAGVTQSPTHLIKTRGQQVTLRCSPKSGHDTVSWYQQALGQGPQFIFQYYEEEERQRGNFPDRFSGHQFPNYSSELNVNALLLGDSALYLCASSLEQDPYNEQFFGPGTRLTVL.

This chain joins TRBV25-1 and TRBJ1-1; possibly TRBD1 for D (6 bases). V dropped 8 bases and J dropped 7 bases, with 14 bases sitting between them. Germline V lookup: CDR1 MGHDK, CDR2 SYGVNS. The CDR3 is 12 amino acids. CDR3 sequence: CASWQGPGEAFF. DNA for the CDR3: TGTGCCAGCTGGCAGGGGCCAGGTGAAGCTTTCTTT.

About this clone itself: The same CDR3 is also encoded by other DNA sequences in this sample. The chain uses TRBV4-2 and TRBJ2-7; 7 nucleotides match TRBD2. Germline lookup yields CDR1 LGHNA and CDR2 YNFKEQ. V lost 1 base to trimming and J lost 3 bases; unmatched junction nucleotides: 3. CDR3 length: 14 residues. CDR3 in amino acids: CASSQASGGYEQYF. CDR3 coding DNA: TGTGCCAGCAGCCAAGCTAGCGGAGGCTACGAGCAGTACTTC.